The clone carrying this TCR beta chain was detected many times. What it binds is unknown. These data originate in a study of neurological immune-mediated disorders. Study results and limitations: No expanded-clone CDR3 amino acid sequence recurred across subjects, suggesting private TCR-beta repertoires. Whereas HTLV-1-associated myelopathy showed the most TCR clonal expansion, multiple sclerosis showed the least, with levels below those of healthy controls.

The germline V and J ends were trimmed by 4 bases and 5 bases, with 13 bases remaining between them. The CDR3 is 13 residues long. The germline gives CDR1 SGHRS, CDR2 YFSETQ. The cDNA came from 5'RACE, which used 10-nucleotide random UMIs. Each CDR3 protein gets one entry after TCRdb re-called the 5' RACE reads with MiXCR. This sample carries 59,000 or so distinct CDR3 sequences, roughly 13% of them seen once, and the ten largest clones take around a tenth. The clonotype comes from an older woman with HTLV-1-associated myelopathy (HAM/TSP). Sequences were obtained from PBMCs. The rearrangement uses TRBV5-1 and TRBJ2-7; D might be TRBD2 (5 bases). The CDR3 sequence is CASSVPGLDEQYF. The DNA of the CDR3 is TGCGCCAGCAGCGTACCGGGATTGGACGAGCAGTACTTC.